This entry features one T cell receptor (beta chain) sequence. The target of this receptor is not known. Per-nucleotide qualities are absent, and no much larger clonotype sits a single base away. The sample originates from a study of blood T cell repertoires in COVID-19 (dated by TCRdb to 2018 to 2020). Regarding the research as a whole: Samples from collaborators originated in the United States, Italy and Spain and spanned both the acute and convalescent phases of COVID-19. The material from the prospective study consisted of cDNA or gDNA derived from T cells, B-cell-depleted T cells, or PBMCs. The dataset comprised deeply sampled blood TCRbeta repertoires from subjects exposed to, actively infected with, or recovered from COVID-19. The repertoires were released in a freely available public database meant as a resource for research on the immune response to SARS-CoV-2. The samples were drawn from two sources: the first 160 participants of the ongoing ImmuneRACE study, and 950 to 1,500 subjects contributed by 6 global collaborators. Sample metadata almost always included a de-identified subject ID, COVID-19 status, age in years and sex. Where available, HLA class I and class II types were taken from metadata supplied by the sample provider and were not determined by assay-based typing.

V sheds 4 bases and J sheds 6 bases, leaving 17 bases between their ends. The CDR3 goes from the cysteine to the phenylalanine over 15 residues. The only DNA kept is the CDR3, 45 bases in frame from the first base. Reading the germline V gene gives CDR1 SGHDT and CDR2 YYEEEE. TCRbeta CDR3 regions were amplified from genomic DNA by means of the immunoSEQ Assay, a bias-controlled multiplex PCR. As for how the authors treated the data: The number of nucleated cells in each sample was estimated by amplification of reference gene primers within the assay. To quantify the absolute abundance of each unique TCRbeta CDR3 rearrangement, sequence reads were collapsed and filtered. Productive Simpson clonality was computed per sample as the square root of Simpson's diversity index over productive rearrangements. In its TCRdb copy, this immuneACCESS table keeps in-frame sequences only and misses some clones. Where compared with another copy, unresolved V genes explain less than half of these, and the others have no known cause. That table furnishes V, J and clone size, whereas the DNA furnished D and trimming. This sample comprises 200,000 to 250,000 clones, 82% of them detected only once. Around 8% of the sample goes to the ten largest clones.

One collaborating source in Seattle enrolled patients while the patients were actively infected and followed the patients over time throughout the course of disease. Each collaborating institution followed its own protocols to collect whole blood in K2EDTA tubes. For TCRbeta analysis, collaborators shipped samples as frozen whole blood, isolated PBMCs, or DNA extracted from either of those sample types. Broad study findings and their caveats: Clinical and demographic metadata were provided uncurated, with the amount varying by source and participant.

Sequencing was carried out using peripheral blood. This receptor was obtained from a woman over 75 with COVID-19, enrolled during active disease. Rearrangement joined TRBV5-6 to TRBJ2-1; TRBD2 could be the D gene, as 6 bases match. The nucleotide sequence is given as TGTGCCAGCAGCCCTTCCCGGGACTTGAGCAATGAGCAGTTCTTC. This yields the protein CASSPSRDLSNEQFF.